This is a list of T cell receptor beta chains from one sample in a study of T cell responses to AZD1222 COVID-19 vaccine. This table comes from immunoSEQ multiplex PCR, and its TCRdb copy is limited to in-frame clones, with some not included. The profile shows 64,000 or so clones, about four fifths of them singletons. The input for sequencing was peripheral blood, taken on day 0 of AZD1222 vaccination. The receptor set was obtained from an adult in good health. The CDR3 runs from the conserved cysteine through the conserved F or W. The D gene is left open where the match is weak. A clone size is listed for some rows: how often the clone was seen (once, few, many), or a class if it is expanded.

v_call: TRBV6-5
j_call: TRBJ1-1
d_call: -
clone_size: -
cdr3_aa: CASSYRHQNTEAFF
cdr3_nt: TGTGCCAGCAGTTACAGACACCAGAACACTGAAGCTTTCTTT

v_call: TRBV19
j_call: TRBJ1-5
d_call: TRBD1
clone_size: -
cdr3_aa: CASRRETGLRQPQHF
cdr3_nt: TGTGCCAGTAGGCGTGAGACAGGGTTAAGACAGCCCCAGCATTTT

v_call: TRBV5-4
j_call: TRBJ1-5
d_call: -
clone_size: -
cdr3_aa: CASSLGGASNQPQHF
cdr3_nt: TGTGCCAGCAGCTTGGGGGGGGCAAGCAATCAGCCCCAGCATTTT

v_call: TRBV12-3/TRBV12-4
j_call: TRBJ1-3
d_call: -
clone_size: -
cdr3_aa: CASNNGPDTIYF
cdr3_nt: TGTGCCAGCAACAACGGTCCGGACACCATATATTTT

v_call: TRBV3-1/TRBV3-2
j_call: TRBJ2-1
d_call: -
clone_size: -
cdr3_aa: CASSQRGRHEQFF
cdr3_nt: TGTGCCAGCAGCCAAAGAGGTAGACATGAGCAGTTCTTC

v_call: TRBV9
j_call: TRBJ1-5
d_call: -
clone_size: -
cdr3_aa: CASSRGGQGSQPQHF
cdr3_nt: TGTGCCAGCAGCCGTGGGGGCCAGGGGAGTCAGCCCCAGCATTTT

v_call: TRBV3-1/TRBV3-2
j_call: TRBJ2-2
d_call: TRBD1
clone_size: few
cdr3_aa: CASSQAPGQGPGELFF
cdr3_nt: TGTGCCAGCAGCCAAGCGCCAGGACAGGGGCCGGGGGAGCTGTTTTTT

v_call: TRBV7-8
j_call: TRBJ1-4
d_call: -
clone_size: -
cdr3_aa: CASSPRVRGLKELFF
cdr3_nt: TGTGCCAGCAGCCCTAGGGTCAGGGGACTGAAGGAACTGTTTTTT

v_call: TRBV4-3
j_call: TRBJ1-5
d_call: -
clone_size: -
cdr3_aa: CASSLTGDSNQPQHF
cdr3_nt: TGCGCCAGCAGCCTGACAGGCGATAGCAATCAGCCCCAGCATTTT

v_call: TRBV3-1/TRBV3-2
j_call: TRBJ2-2
d_call: -
clone_size: -
cdr3_aa: CASNANTGELFF
cdr3_nt: TGTGCCAGCAACGCGAACACCGGGGAGCTGTTTTTT

v_call: TRBV7-8
j_call: TRBJ1-6
d_call: -
clone_size: few
cdr3_aa: CASSSIPAGDSPLHF
cdr3_nt: TGTGCCAGCAGCTCAATCCCCGCTGGGGATTCACCCCTCCACTTT

v_call: TRBV18
j_call: TRBJ1-5
d_call: -
clone_size: -
cdr3_aa: CASSTAGQAQPQHF
cdr3_nt: TGTGCCAGCTCTACCGCGGGGCAGGCTCAGCCCCAGCATTTT

v_call: TRBV7-9
j_call: TRBJ1-3
d_call: -
clone_size: -
cdr3_aa: CASSSPDRMGNTIYF
cdr3_nt: TGTGCCAGCAGTTCCCCGGACAGAATGGGAAACACCATATATTTT

v_call: TRBV4-3
j_call: TRBJ2-1
d_call: -
clone_size: medium-sized
cdr3_aa: CASSQVRGDYNEQFF
cdr3_nt: TGCGCCAGCAGCCAAGTGAGGGGGGACTACAATGAGCAGTTCTTC

v_call: TRBV6-5
j_call: TRBJ1-2
d_call: TRBD1
clone_size: -
cdr3_aa: CASSPGQETYGYTF
cdr3_nt: TGTGCCAGCAGCCCGGGACAGGAAACTTATGGCTACACCTTC

v_call: TRBV15
j_call: TRBJ2-5
d_call: -
clone_size: -
cdr3_aa: CATSRARETQYF
cdr3_nt: TGTGCCACCAGCAGAGCGCGAGAGACCCAGTACTTC

v_call: TRBV3-1/TRBV3-2
j_call: TRBJ2-5
d_call: TRBD2
clone_size: -
cdr3_aa: CASSQVPGGFQETQYF
cdr3_nt: TGTGCCAGCAGCCAAGTTCCGGGGGGTTTTCAAGAGACCCAGTACTTC

v_call: TRBV7-9
j_call: TRBJ2-1
d_call: TRBD2
clone_size: -
cdr3_aa: CASSAVAGGSYNEQFF
cdr3_nt: TGTGCCAGCAGCGCCGTAGCGGGGGGCTCCTACAATGAGCAGTTCTTC

v_call: TRBV5-6
j_call: TRBJ1-1
d_call: -
clone_size: -
cdr3_aa: CASSLEANTEAFF
cdr3_nt: TGTGCCAGCAGCTTGGAAGCGAACACTGAAGCTTTCTTT

v_call: TRBV28
j_call: TRBJ2-7
d_call: -
clone_size: -
cdr3_aa: CASSPIVGSGGSPYEQYF
cdr3_nt: TGTGCCAGCAGTCCTATTGTAGGGTCCGGGGGATCACCCTACGAGCAGTACTTC

v_call: TRBV28
j_call: TRBJ2-5
d_call: TRBD2
clone_size: few
cdr3_aa: CASSTSGGARETQYF
cdr3_nt: TGTGCCAGCAGTACGAGCGGGGGGGCCCGAGAGACCCAGTACTTC

v_call: TRBV21-1
j_call: TRBJ2-7
d_call: -
clone_size: few
cdr3_aa: CASSKAGGHPYEQYF
cdr3_nt: TGTGCCAGCAGCAAAGCGGGGGGCCACCCTTACGAGCAGTACTTC

v_call: TRBV7-9
j_call: TRBJ2-2
d_call: -
clone_size: -
cdr3_aa: CASSWDAGELFF
cdr3_nt: TGTGCCAGCAGCTGGGACGCCGGGGAGCTGTTTTTT

v_call: TRBV11-3
j_call: TRBJ2-1
d_call: TRBD2
clone_size: few
cdr3_aa: CASSTSLGLEQFF
cdr3_nt: TGTGCCAGCAGCACTAGCCTGGGACTAGAGCAGTTCTTC

v_call: TRBV6-5
j_call: TRBJ2-2
d_call: TRBD2
clone_size: -
cdr3_aa: CASSFLAGGQAGELFF
cdr3_nt: TGTGCCAGCAGTTTCCTCGCGGGGGGGCAGGCAGGGGAGCTGTTTTTT

v_call: TRBV5-1
j_call: TRBJ2-7
d_call: TRBD2
clone_size: -
cdr3_aa: CASSNLAGGRYEQYF
cdr3_nt: TGCGCCAGCAGCAACTTAGCGGGGGGGCGCTACGAGCAGTACTTC

v_call: TRBV5-1
j_call: TRBJ2-7
d_call: -
clone_size: -
cdr3_aa: CASSEEKWLLNEYEQYF
cdr3_nt: TGCGCCAGCAGCGAGGAGAAGTGGCTCCTCAACGAATACGAGCAGTACTTC

v_call: TRBV28
j_call: TRBJ1-5
d_call: TRBD1
clone_size: -
cdr3_aa: CASSTHTGVFNQPQHF
cdr3_nt: TGTGCCAGCAGTACTCACACAGGGGTCTTCAATCAGCCCCAGCATTTT

v_call: TRBV27
j_call: TRBJ1-5
d_call: -
clone_size: -
cdr3_aa: CASSLLAASAQHF
cdr3_nt: TGTGCCAGCAGTTTACTGGCGGCCTCAGCCCAGCATTTT

v_call: TRBV11-2
j_call: TRBJ2-3
d_call: -
clone_size: -
cdr3_aa: CASSLGRGPTDTQYF
cdr3_nt: TGTGCCAGCAGCTTAGGCCGAGGGCCCACAGATACGCAGTATTTT

v_call: TRBV25-1
j_call: TRBJ2-7
d_call: -
clone_size: -
cdr3_aa: CASSGWDGYEQYF
cdr3_nt: TGTGCCAGCAGTGGCTGGGACGGTTACGAGCAGTACTTC

v_call: TRBV11-2
j_call: TRBJ2-5
d_call: -
clone_size: -
cdr3_aa: CASSPGWEEETQYF
cdr3_nt: TGTGCCAGCAGCCCGGGGTGGGAGGAAGAGACCCAGTACTTC

v_call: TRBV4-1
j_call: TRBJ2-5
d_call: -
clone_size: -
cdr3_aa: CASSQISSQETQYF
cdr3_nt: TGCGCCAGCAGCCAAATTTCCTCACAAGAGACCCAGTACTTC

v_call: TRBV11-2
j_call: TRBJ2-3
d_call: -
clone_size: -
cdr3_aa: CASSPTGTRSTDTQYF
cdr3_nt: TGTGCCAGCAGCCCTACTGGGACTCGCAGCACAGATACGCAGTATTTT

v_call: TRBV19
j_call: TRBJ2-7
d_call: -
clone_size: -
cdr3_aa: CASRRDTSYEQYF
cdr3_nt: TGTGCCAGTCGAAGGGACACGTCCTACGAGCAGTACTTC

v_call: TRBV18
j_call: TRBJ1-1
d_call: -
clone_size: -
cdr3_aa: CASSRTVNTEAFF
cdr3_nt: TGTGCCAGCTCCCGGACGGTGAACACTGAAGCTTTCTTT

v_call: TRBV7-9
j_call: TRBJ2-2
d_call: TRBD1
clone_size: -
cdr3_aa: CASSPPGTGDTGELFF
cdr3_nt: TGTGCCAGCAGCCCCCCCGGGACAGGGGACACCGGGGAGCTGTTTTTT

v_call: TRBV3-1/TRBV3-2
j_call: TRBJ1-5
d_call: -
clone_size: -
cdr3_aa: CASSESNQPQHF
cdr3_nt: TGTGCCAGCAGCGAGAGCAATCAGCCCCAGCATTTT

v_call: TRBV2
j_call: TRBJ2-7
d_call: -
clone_size: -
cdr3_aa: CASSQDYEQYF
cdr3_nt: TGTGCCAGCAGTCAGGACTACGAGCAGTACTTC

v_call: TRBV20-1
j_call: TRBJ2-7
d_call: -
clone_size: -
cdr3_aa: CSASFRAPYEQYF
cdr3_nt: TGCAGTGCTAGTTTCCGGGCCCCCTACGAGCAGTACTTC

v_call: TRBV14
j_call: TRBJ1-2
d_call: TRBD1
clone_size: -
cdr3_aa: CASSQYGTGGATDYGYTF
cdr3_nt: TGTGCCAGCAGCCAATATGGGACAGGGGGCGCGACTGACTATGGCTACACCTTC

v_call: TRBV4-3
j_call: TRBJ1-2
d_call: TRBD1
clone_size: -
cdr3_aa: CASSQDPGTAYGYTF
cdr3_nt: TGCGCCAGCAGCCAAGACCCAGGGACAGCATATGGCTACACCTTC

v_call: TRBV21-1
j_call: TRBJ2-3
d_call: -
clone_size: -
cdr3_aa: CASSKIASGGCGDTQYF
cdr3_nt: TGTGCCAGCAGCAAGATCGCGAGCGGGGGATGCGGGGATACGCAGTATTTT

v_call: TRBV9
j_call: TRBJ2-5
d_call: -
clone_size: -
cdr3_aa: CASSAQETQYF
cdr3_nt: TGTGCCAGCAGCGCCCAAGAGACCCAGTACTTC

v_call: TRBV6-5
j_call: TRBJ1-1
d_call: -
clone_size: -
cdr3_aa: CASSFPGTEAFF
cdr3_nt: TGTGCCAGCAGTTTCCCCGGCACTGAAGCTTTCTTT

v_call: TRBV2
j_call: TRBJ2-5
d_call: -
clone_size: -
cdr3_aa: CASSNMEETQYF
cdr3_nt: TGTGCCAGCAGCAACATGGAAGAGACCCAGTACTTC

v_call: TRBV12-5
j_call: TRBJ1-1
d_call: -
clone_size: -
cdr3_aa: CASGLVEAGSGAFF
cdr3_nt: TGTGCTAGTGGTTTGGTAGAAGCAGGGTCCGGAGCTTTCTTT

v_call: TRBV18
j_call: TRBJ1-5
d_call: -
clone_size: -
cdr3_aa: CASSPRDGQPQHF
cdr3_nt: TGTGCCAGCTCACCACGGGATGGACAGCCCCAGCATTTT

v_call: TRBV28
j_call: TRBJ1-6
d_call: -
clone_size: -
cdr3_aa: CASSSQLVRNSPLHF
cdr3_nt: TGTGCCAGCAGTTCCCAACTAGTTCGGAATTCACCCCTCCACTTT